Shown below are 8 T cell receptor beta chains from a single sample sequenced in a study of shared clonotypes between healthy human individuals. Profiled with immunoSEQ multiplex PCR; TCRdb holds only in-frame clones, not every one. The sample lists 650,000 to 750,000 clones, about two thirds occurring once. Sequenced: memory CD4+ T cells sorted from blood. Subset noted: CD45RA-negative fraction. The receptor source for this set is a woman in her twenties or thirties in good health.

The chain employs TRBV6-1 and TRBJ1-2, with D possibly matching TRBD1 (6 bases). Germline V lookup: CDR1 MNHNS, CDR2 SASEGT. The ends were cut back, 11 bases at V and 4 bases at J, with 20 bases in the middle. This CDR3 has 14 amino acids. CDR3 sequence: CAGDTRGSSYGYTF. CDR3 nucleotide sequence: TGTGCCGGTGATACCAGGGGTTCCAGCTATGGCTACACCTTC.

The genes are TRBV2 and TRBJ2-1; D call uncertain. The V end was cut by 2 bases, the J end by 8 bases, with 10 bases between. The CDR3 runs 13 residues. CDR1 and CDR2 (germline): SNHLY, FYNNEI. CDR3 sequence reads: CASSERLVDEQFF. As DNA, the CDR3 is TGTGCCAGCAGTGAAAGGCTAGTCGATGAGCAGTTCTTC. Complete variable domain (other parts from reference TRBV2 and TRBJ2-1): EPEVTQTPSHQVTQMGQEVILRCVPISNHLYFYWYRQILGQKVEFLVSFYNNEISEKSEIFDDQFSVERPDGSNFTLKIRSTKLEDSAMYFCASSERLVDEQFFGPGTRLTVL.

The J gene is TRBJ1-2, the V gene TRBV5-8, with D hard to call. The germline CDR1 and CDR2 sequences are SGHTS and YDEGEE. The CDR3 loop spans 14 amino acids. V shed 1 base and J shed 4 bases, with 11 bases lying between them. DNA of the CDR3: TGTGCCAGCAGCTTGCTCGACGTGGGCTATGGCTACACCTTC. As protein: CASSLLDVGYGYTF.

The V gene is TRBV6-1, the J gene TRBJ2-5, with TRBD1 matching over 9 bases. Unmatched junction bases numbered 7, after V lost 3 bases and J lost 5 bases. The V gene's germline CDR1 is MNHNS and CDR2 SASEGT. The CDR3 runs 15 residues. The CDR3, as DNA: TGTGCCAGCAGTGACCTGGGACAGGGCGGGGAGACCCAGTACTTC. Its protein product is CASSDLGQGGETQYF.

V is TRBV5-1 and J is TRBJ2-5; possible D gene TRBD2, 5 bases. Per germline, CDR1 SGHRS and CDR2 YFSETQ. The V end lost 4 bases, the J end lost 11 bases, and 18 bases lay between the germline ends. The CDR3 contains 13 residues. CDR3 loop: CASSPNPSWEQYF. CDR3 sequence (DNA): TGCGCCAGCAGCCCCAACCCAAGCTGGGAGCAGTACTTC. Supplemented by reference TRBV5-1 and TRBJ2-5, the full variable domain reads KAGVTQTPRYLIKTRGQQVTLSCSPISGHRSVSWYQQTPGQGLQFLFEYFSETQRNKGNFPGRFSGRQFSNSRSEMNVSTLELGDSALYLCASSPNPSWEQYFGPGTRLLVL.

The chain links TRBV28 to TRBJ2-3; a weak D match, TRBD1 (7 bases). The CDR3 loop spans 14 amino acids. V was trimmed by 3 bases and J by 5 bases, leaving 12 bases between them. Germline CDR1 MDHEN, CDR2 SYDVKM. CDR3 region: CASSLRGQLDTQYF. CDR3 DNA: TGTGCCAGCAGTTTGCGGGGACAGTTAGATACGCAGTATTTT. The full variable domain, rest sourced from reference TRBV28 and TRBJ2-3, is DVKVTQSSRYLVKRTGEKVFLECVQDMDHENMFWYRQDPGLGLRLIYFSYDVKMKEKGDIPEGYSVSREKKERFSLILESASTNQTSMYLCASSLRGQLDTQYFGPGTRLTVL.

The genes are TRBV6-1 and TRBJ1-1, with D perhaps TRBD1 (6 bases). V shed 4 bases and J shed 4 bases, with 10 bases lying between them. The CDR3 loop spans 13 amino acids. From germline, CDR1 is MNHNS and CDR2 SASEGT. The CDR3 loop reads CASSATGSTEAFF. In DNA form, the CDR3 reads TGTGCCAGCAGTGCCACAGGGTCCACTGAAGCTTTCTTT.

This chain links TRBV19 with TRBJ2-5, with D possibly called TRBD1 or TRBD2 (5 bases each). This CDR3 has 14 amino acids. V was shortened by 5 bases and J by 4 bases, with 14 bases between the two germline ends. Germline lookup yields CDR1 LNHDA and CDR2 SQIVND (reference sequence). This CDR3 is CASSVGEGSETQYF. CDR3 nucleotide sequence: TGTGCCAGTAGTGTAGGAGAGGGGTCAGAGACCCAGTACTTC. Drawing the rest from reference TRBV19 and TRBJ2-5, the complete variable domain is DGGITQSPKYLFRKEGQNVTLSCEQNLNHDAMYWYRQDPGQGLRLIYYSQIVNDFQKGDIAEGYSVSREKKESFPLTVTSAQKNPTAFYLCASSVGEGSETQYFGPGTRLLVL.